These 24 T cell receptor beta chains came from one sample sequenced in a study of blood T cell repertoires in COVID-19. Assay: immunoSEQ multiplex PCR; the TCRdb copy retains only in-frame clones and omits some. The table includes roughly 110,000 clones, approximately 84% detected once. The sample taken for sequencing was peripheral blood. Receptors were obtained from an older woman with acute or convalescent COVID-19.

The chain recombines TRBV7-3 with TRBJ2-1; the match to TRBD2 covers 7 bases. The ends lost 6 bases at V and 7 bases at J; junction bases unmatched: 3. The germline V gene encodes CDR1 SGHTA and CDR2 FQGTGA. CDR3 length: 12 residues. In DNA form, the CDR3 reads TGTGCCAGCAGTCGGGGAGGGAATGAGCAGTTCTTC. Amino acids: CASSRGGNEQFF.

This chain's CDR3 is CASSLGGGEVFYGYTF. CDR3 nucleotides: TGTGCCAGCAGCTTAGGGGGAGGGGAGGTTTTCTATGGCTACACCTTC. V gene TRBV7-2 combines with J gene TRBJ1-2, with D tentatively TRBD1 (5 bases). CDR1 is SGHTA and CDR2 is FQGNSA in the germline V gene. The CDR3 extends over 16 amino acids. V was pared by 1 base and J by 4 bases, with 16 bases between.

The chain recombines TRBV28 with TRBJ2-7, with 7 bases matching TRBD1. CDR3 size: 16 residues. V lost 4 bases, J lost 6 bases, and 15 bases stayed unmatched. CDR1 and CDR2 (germline): MDHEN, SYDVKM. The CDR3 nucleotides read TGTGCCAGCAGTTCCCCAGGGGACAGCGTTCGCGGCGAGCAGTACTTC. It codes for CASSSPGDSVRGEQYF.

This sequence joins TRBV2 and TRBJ1-6; maybe TRBD1 (5 bases). CDR1 is SNHLY and CDR2 is FYNNEI in the germline V gene. Trimming took off 3 bases at V and 7 bases at J, with 13 bases between the two ends. The CDR3 is 15 residues long. CDR3 nucleotides: TGTGCCAGCAGTGAGTTCAGGGTGGCAAATTCACCCCTCCACTTT. Protein sequence: CASSEFRVANSPLHF.

This clone has just a few counts. The genes are TRBV3-1 (or the pseudogene TRBV3-2) and TRBJ2-3, with 7 positions matching TRBD2. CDR3 length: 18 residues. The V gene's germline CDR1 is LGHDT and CDR2 YNNKEL (reference sequence). V was pared by 4 bases and J by 1 base, with 14 bases of the junction left unmatched. The CDR3 nucleotides are TGTGCCAGCAGCCCTCGTTCGACTAGCAAGTGGGGCACAGATACGCAGTATTTT. This sequence encodes CASSPRSTSKWGTDTQYF.

The CDR3 loop reads CSALSNYGYTF. CDR3 coding DNA: TGCAGTGCTTTATCCAACTATGGCTACACCTTC. The chain recombines TRBV20-1 with TRBJ1-2; no clear D gene. V was cut by 5 bases and J by 2 bases, with 6 bases left in between. There are 11 residues in the CDR3. From germline, CDR1 is DFQATT and CDR2 SNEGSKA (reference sequence).

The V and J genes are TRBV15 and TRBJ1-2; possibly TRBD1 for D (6 bases). Germline V CDR1 and CDR2: LNHNV, YYDKDF (reference sequence). The CDR3 consists of 16 residues. Trimming stripped 0 bases from V and 4 bases from J, with 15 bases between. CDR3 in amino acids: CATSRDRGGRGYGYTF. CDR3 in DNA: TGTGCCACCAGCAGAGACCGAGGGGGAAGAGGCTATGGCTACACCTTC.

This clone appeared a single time. The CDR3 is CASSIQAVFSNYGYTF. CDR3 DNA sequence: TGTGCCAGTAGTATTCAGGCAGTGTTTAGTAACTATGGCTACACCTTC. The rearrangement links TRBV19 to TRBJ1-2; no definite D call. Trimming took 3 bases from V and 1 from J, leaving 15 bases between them. CDR1 and CDR2 from the germline V gene are LNHDA and SQIVND (reference sequence). The CDR3 has 16 amino acids.

The chain couples TRBV4-1 to TRBJ2-6, with TRBD2 identical over 7 bases. In germline, CDR1 is MGHRA, CDR2 YSYEKL. This CDR3 contains 19 residues. V shed 3 bases and J 0 bases; nucleotides not matched to a gene: 11. In nucleotides, the CDR3 is TGCGCCAGCAGCCAGGTAGCGGGTCTAAGTCGCTCTGGGGCCAACGTCCTGACTTTC. Residues: CASSQVAGLSRSGANVLTF.

The rearrangement links TRBV3-1 (or the pseudogene TRBV3-2) to TRBJ1-2; D might be TRBD1 (6 bases). The CDR3 contains 16 residues. Per germline, CDR1 LGHDT and CDR2 YNNKEL (reference sequence). V was clipped by 2 bases and J by 5 bases, with 18 bases between them. Here the CDR3 DNA reads TGTGCCAGCAGCCAAAGTGCGGTGTACAGGGTGTATGGCTACACCTTC. Protein sequence: CASSQSAVYRVYGYTF.

The chain combines TRBV30 with TRBJ1-1; the D is unclear. Germline V gene data show CDR1 as GTSNPN and CDR2 as SVGIG (reference sequence). CDR3 length: 13 amino acids. The V end was cut by 2 bases, the J end by 1 base, with 8 bases between. CDR3 sequence (DNA): TGTGCCTGGAGTTGGCGGCGGAACACTGAAGCTTTCTTT. Amino acid sequence: CAWSWRRNTEAFF.

This chain joins TRBV7-2 and TRBJ2-3; TRBD2 matches 10 bases. The CDR3 is 16 amino acids. V shed 4 bases, J shed 7 bases, and the junction held 11 bases outside the gene matches. Germline V lookup: CDR1 SGHTA, CDR2 FQGNSA. The CDR3 region has the DNA TGTGCCAGCAGCTCCCTTTCAGCGGGGGGGTCGAATACGCAGTATTTT. Its protein product is CASSSLSAGGSNTQYF.

The J gene is TRBJ1-3, the V gene TRBV7-2; 9 nucleotides match TRBD1. Germline values: CDR1 SGHTA, CDR2 FQGNSA. This CDR3 has 15 amino acids. V shed 5 bases and J 3 bases; nucleotides not matched to a gene: 5. CDR3 nucleotide sequence: TGTGCCAGCAGCCCTAGGACAGGGGTTGGAAACACCATATATTTT. This codes for CASSPRTGVGNTIYF.

This chain uses TRBV15 with TRBJ1-4; 10 bases line up with TRBD1. The germline CDR1 and CDR2 sequences are LNHNV and YYDKDF (reference sequence). The CDR3 has 15 amino acids. Trimming at V came to 0 bases and at J to 13 bases, leaving 8 bases not matched to a gene. Written as DNA, the CDR3 is TGTGCCACCAGCAGAGAGAGGGACAGGGGATTGGGACTGTTTTTT. Translation gives CATSRERDRGLGLFF.

The chain is built from TRBV10-3 and TRBJ2-2; 8 bases agree with TRBD2. V dropped 8 bases and J dropped 3; count of bases not matched to a gene: 5. The germline gives CDR1 ENHRY, CDR2 SYGVKD. The CDR3 covers 14 residues. The CDR3 here is CAIAGSGDTGELFF. The CDR3 region has the DNA TGTGCCATCGCGGGTAGCGGGGACACCGGGGAGCTGTTTTTT.

The chain employs TRBV28 and TRBJ2-5; D uncertain. The V and J ends lost 7 bases and 0 bases respectively, with 9 bases between them. This CDR3 is built from 13 residues. Looked up from germline, CDR1 is MDHEN and CDR2 is SYDVKM. Here the CDR3 reads CASTLEYQETQYF. The CDR3 DNA sequence: TGTGCCAGCACCCTAGAGTACCAAGAGACCCAGTACTTC.

This clone was detected only a few times. J is TRBJ2-3 and V is TRBV7-3; D is perhaps TRBD2 (7 bases). There are 15 residues in the CDR3. The germline V gene encodes CDR1 SGHTA and CDR2 FQGTGA. Trimming removed 2 bases from V and 6 bases from J, with 15 bases in between. The CDR3 loop reads CASSLGGQGGDTQYF. The DNA of the CDR3 is TGTGCCAGCAGCTTAGGGGGCCAGGGAGGGGATACGCAGTATTTT.

The rearrangement links TRBV11-3 to TRBJ2-1; D may be TRBD2 (7 bases). Germline CDR1 is SGHNT and CDR2 is YENEEA. V was shortened by 5 bases and J by 6 bases, with 20 bases between the two germline ends. The CDR3 contains 16 residues. CDR3 DNA sequence: TGTGCCAGCAGCCGCCTTCGGGGGGCCAGTGGCAATGAGCAGTTCTTC. It encodes CASSRLRGASGNEQFF.

The rearrangement uses TRBV11-2 and TRBJ2-2; TRBD2 might be the D (5 bases). Germline values: CDR1 SGHAT, CDR2 FQNNGV. V lost 5 bases to trimming and J lost 1 base, with 8 bases between them. This CDR3 spans 14 amino acids. The CDR3 DNA reads as TGTGCCAGCAGCCCCGGGATGAACACCGGGGAGCTGTTTTTT. It yields the protein CASSPGMNTGELFF.

The V and J genes are TRBV5-1 and TRBJ1-1; 10 nucleotides agree with TRBD1. Germline V lookup: CDR1 SGHRS, CDR2 YFSETQ. The CDR3 extends over 15 amino acids. J gave up 2 bases and V 2 bases, and 3 bases lay outside the gene matches. CDR3 loop: CASSLMTGGNTEAFF. For the CDR3, the DNA is TGCGCCAGCAGCTTAATGACAGGGGGCAACACTGAAGCTTTCTTT. The variable domain in full, completed from reference TRBV5-1 and TRBJ1-1, reads KAGVTQTPRYLIKTRGQQVTLSCSPISGHRSVSWYQQTPGQGLQFLFEYFSETQRNKGNFPGRFSGRQFSNSRSEMNVSTLELGDSALYLCASSLMTGGNTEAFFGQGTRLTVV.

With regard to this clone: At the DNA level, this CDR3 is encoded by other sequences in the same sample as well. CDR3 residues: CASSPGLAYEQYF. The DNA for the CDR3 is TGTGCCAGCAGCCCGGGACTAGCGTACGAGCAGTACTTC. The chain is built from TRBV11-2 and TRBJ2-7; the match to TRBD2 covers 10 bases. V gave up 5 bases and J gave up 4 bases; unmatched junction bases: 2. Germline assignment: CDR1 SGHAT and CDR2 FQNNGV. CDR3 length: 13 residues.

This sequence joins TRBV2 and TRBJ2-7; D perhaps matches TRBD2 (5 bases). The CDR3 has 14 residues. Germline V gene data show CDR1 as SNHLY and CDR2 as FYNNEI. Trimming stripped 7 bases from V and 6 bases from J, with 19 bases between. CDR3 sequence (DNA): TGTGCCAGCAAGAGGATGGCTAGCATCTTCGAGCAGTACTTC. Its protein product is CASKRMASIFEQYF.

The gene calls are TRBV19 and TRBJ2-1; weak D call: TRBD1 (6 bases). V was clipped by 4 bases and J by 8 bases, with 21 bases between them. There are 16 residues in the CDR3. Per germline, CDR1 LNHDA and CDR2 SQIVND (reference sequence). The CDR3 loop is CASSTWTDQPLDEQFF. CDR3 coding DNA: TGTGCCAGTAGTACCTGGACAGACCAACCTTTGGATGAGCAGTTCTTC.

The rearrangement links TRBV3-1 (or the pseudogene TRBV3-2) to TRBJ2-7; D is ambiguous. Per germline, CDR1 LGHDT and CDR2 YNNKEL (reference sequence). V gave up 2 bases and J gave up 6 bases, with 11 bases separating them. The CDR3 is made up of 13 amino acids. CDR3 nucleotide sequence: TGTGCCAGCAGCCAAAACCAAGCCGTCGAGCAGTACTTC. This translates into CASSQNQAVEQYF.